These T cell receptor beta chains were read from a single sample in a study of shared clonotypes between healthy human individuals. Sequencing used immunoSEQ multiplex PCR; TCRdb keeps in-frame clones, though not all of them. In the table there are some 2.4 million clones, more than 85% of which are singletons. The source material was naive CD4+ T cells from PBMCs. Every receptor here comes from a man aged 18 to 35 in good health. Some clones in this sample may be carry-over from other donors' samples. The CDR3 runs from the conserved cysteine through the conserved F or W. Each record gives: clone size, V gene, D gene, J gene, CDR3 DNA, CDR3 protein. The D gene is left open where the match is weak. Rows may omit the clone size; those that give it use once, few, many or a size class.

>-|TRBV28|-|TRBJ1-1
TGTGCCAGCAGTTTTGACACTGAAGCTTTCTTT
CASSFDTEAFF
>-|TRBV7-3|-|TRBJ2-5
TGTGCCAGCAGCCCAGCGTGGGGGCCGGGGGAGACCCAGTACTTC
CASSPAWGPGETQYF
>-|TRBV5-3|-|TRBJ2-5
TGTGCCGACGAAGCGATACCGAGGGAACAAGAGACCCAGTACTTC
CADEAIPREQETQYF
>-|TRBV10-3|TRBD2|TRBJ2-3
TGTGCCATCGGGCCAGCGGGAGTACCAAATACGCAGTATTTT
CAIGPAGVPNTQYF
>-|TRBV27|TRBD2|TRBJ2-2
TGTGCCAGCGGACTAGCGGGAGCCCTTGTTGCCGGGGAGCTGTTTTTT
CASGLAGALVAGELFF
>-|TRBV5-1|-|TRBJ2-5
TGCGCCAGCAGCTTATACGGCCTAGAGACCCAGTACTTC
CASSLYGLETQYF
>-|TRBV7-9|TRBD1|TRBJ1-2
TGTGCCAGCAGCTTAGGGGTACAGGGGGTTTATGGCTACACCTTC
CASSLGVQGVYGYTF
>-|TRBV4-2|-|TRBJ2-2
TGTGCCAGCAGCTTCGGACCTAGGGGAGCCGGGGAGCTGTTTTTT
CASSFGPRGAGELFF
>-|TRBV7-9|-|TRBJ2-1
TGTGCCAGCAGCGGGGCGACTAGCTCCTACAATGAGCAGTTCTTC
CASSGATSSYNEQFF
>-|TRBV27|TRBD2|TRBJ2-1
TGTGCCAGCAGTTCACCTAGCGGGAGCTACAATGAGCAGTTCTTC
CASSSPSGSYNEQFF
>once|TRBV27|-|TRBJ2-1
TGTGCCAGCAGCTACCTCCAGGGGGGAGCCTACAATGAGCAGTTCTTC
CASSYLQGGAYNEQFF
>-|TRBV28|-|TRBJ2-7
TGTGCCAGCAGTTTGAGGCCGGGATACCAGGGGGGGTACGAGCAGTACTTC
CASSLRPGYQGGYEQYF
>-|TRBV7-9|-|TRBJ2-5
TGTGCCAGCAGTATCTGGGGAGAAGAGACCCAGTACTTC
CASSIWGEETQYF
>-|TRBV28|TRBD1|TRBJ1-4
TGTGCCAGCAGTACCTCCGGGACAGGAGGGGAAAAACTGTTTTTT
CASSTSGTGGEKLFF
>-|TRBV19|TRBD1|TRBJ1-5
TGTGCCAGTAGTATGATACAGGGGTATCAGCCCCAGCATTTT
CASSMIQGYQPQHF
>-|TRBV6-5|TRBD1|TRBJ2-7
TGTGCCACCGTGAAAACAGGGGGCGTTTACGAGCAGTACTTC
CATVKTGGVYEQYF
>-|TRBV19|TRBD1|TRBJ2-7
TGTGCCAGTCTTTCGAAGACAGGGTACGAGCAGTACTTC
CASLSKTGYEQYF
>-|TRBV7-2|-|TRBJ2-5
TGTGCCAGCAGCTTCAACCAAGAGACCCAGTACTTC
CASSFNQETQYF
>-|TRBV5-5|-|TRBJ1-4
TGTGCCAGCAGCGAACGGACACTTTCAACTAATGAAAAACTGTTTTTT
CASSERTLSTNEKLFF
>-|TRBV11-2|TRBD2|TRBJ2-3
TGTGCCAGCAGCTCCCTAGCGGGGGGCAGTTATACGCAGTATTTT
CASSSLAGGSYTQYF
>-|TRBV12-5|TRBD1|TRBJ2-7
TGTGCTAGTGGTTTGGTCTTAGGCGGACAGGGCGATCCGGGCGAGCAGTACTTC
CASGLVLGGQGDPGEQYF
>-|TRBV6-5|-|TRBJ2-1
TGTGCCAGCAGTTACTCGCCGGGGGCTGAGCAGTTCTTC
CASSYSPGAEQFF
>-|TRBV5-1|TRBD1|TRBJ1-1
TGCGCCAGCAGCTTGACGCCCGACAGGGCGAACACTGAAGCTTTCTTT
CASSLTPDRANTEAFF
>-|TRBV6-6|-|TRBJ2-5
TGTGCCAGCAGCTCACTAGTTCTAGAGACCCAGTACTTC
CASSSLVLETQYF
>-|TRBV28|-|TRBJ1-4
TGTGCCAGCAGTTCTCGGGCCAGGAGAGGAGAAAAACTGTTTTTT
CASSSRARRGEKLFF
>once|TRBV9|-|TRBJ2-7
TGTGCCAGCAGCGTAGGTGGAGGGGACTCCTACGAGCAGTACTTC
CASSVGGGDSYEQYF
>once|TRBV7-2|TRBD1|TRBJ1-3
TGTGCCAGCAGCTCCTACAGGGGATCTGGAAACACCATATATTTT
CASSSYRGSGNTIYF
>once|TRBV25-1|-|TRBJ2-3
TGTGCCAGCAGTGGAGGTGCTTCACTAGGCACAGATACGCAGTATTTT
CASSGGASLGTDTQYF
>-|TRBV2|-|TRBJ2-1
TGTGCCAGCAGCTACGCCGTCGACAATGAGCAGTTCTTC
CASSYAVDNEQFF
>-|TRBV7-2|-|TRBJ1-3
TGTGCCAGCAGCCCAGACAGGTGGGGAAACACCATATATTTT
CASSPDRWGNTIYF
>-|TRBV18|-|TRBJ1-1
TGTGCCAGCTCACCCACAGACGGGGACACTGAAGCTTTCTTT
CASSPTDGDTEAFF
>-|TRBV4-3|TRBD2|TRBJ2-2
TGCGCCAGCAGCCAAGGCGCAGCGGGAGTTACCGGGGAGCTGTTTTTT
CASSQGAAGVTGELFF
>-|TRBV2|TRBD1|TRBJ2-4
TGTGCCAGCAGTGAAAGGGGGCCCCGGCTCGAGTACTTC
CASSERGPRLEYF
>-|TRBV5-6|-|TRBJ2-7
TGTGCCAGCAGCTTGGTAGGACTACCATCTTACGAGCAGTACTTC
CASSLVGLPSYEQYF
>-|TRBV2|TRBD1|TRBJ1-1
TGTGCCAGCAGCCCTCCGGGACAGACCCCTTCAGGGGCTTTCTTT
CASSPPGQTPSGAFF
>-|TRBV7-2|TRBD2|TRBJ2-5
TGTGCCAGCAGCTTGTTCACGGCTAGCGGGTTAGAGACCCAGTACTTC
CASSLFTASGLETQYF
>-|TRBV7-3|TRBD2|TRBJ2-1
TGTGCCAGCAGCTTGGCTAGCGGGAGTGGATACAATGAGCAGTTCTTC
CASSLASGSGYNEQFF
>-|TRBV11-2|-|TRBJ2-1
TGTGCCAGCAGCCGTAAGTACAATGAGCAGTTCTTC
CASSRKYNEQFF
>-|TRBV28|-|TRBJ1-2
TGTGCCAGCAGTCCCCCTCCGGTGGGCTACACCTTC
CASSPPPVGYTF
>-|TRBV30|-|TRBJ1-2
TGTGCCTGGGGAGGGGACGGAATTTTCTATGGCTACACCTTC
CAWGGDGIFYGYTF
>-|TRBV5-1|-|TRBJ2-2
TGCGCCAGCAGCTTGTCCGGCGGGAACACCGGGGAGCTGTTTTTT
CASSLSGGNTGELFF
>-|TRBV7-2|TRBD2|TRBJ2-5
TGTGCCAGCAGCCGAACCCTAGCGGGAGGCGGGGAGACCCAGTACTTC
CASSRTLAGGGETQYF
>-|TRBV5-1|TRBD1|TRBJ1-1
TGCGCCAGCAGCCTCGACAGGGGGTCGGAGGCTTTCTTT
CASSLDRGSEAFF
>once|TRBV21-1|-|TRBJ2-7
TGTGCCAGCAGCCCTGAGCGGAGACACCGGACCTACGAGCAGTACTTC
CASSPERRHRTYEQYF
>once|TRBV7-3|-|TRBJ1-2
TGTGCCAGCAGCTCCGGGGCCCGGTCCGTCGGCTACACCTTC
CASSSGARSVGYTF
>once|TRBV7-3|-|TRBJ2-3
TGTGCCAGCAGCCTCCGGCGGGACACAGATACGCAGTATTTT
CASSLRRDTDTQYF
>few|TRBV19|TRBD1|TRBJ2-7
TGTGCCAGTAGTAGACAGGGTAGCTCCTACGAGCAGTACTTC
CASSRQGSSYEQYF
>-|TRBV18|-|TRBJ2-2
TGTGCCAGCTCACCGGCGGCAACTAGCACCCTGGGCGGGGAGCTGTTTTTT
CASSPAATSTLGGELFF
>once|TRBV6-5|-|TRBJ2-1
TGTGCCAGCAGGTTTACGACAGGGAGGGATGAGCAGTTCTTC
CASRFTTGRDEQFF
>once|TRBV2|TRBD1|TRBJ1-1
TGTGCCAGCAGTGAACAGGGGGCTACGAACACTGAAGCTTTCTTT
CASSEQGATNTEAFF
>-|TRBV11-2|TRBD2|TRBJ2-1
TGTGCCAGCAGCCCCATTTCAGGGAGGGCCCCCTACAATGAGCAGTTCTTC
CASSPISGRAPYNEQFF
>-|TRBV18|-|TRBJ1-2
TGTGCCAGCTCACCACAGGATGGCTACACCTTC
CASSPQDGYTF
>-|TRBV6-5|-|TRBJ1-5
TGTGCCAGCAGTCGTTCAGGGGCAAACAATCAGCCCCAGCATTTT
CASSRSGANNQPQHF